One sample yielded the 9 T cell receptor beta chains listed below, sequenced in a study of cytomegalovirus exposure and HLA in healthy donors. The PCR had 60 Vbeta and 13 Jbeta primers. This table comes from immunoSEQ multiplex PCR, and its TCRdb copy is limited to in-frame clones, with some not included. The sample shows about 150,000 clones, more than 60% of them seen only once. The material sequenced was PBMCs. These receptors were collected from a woman aged 55-70 years in good health and CMV-seronegative.

The chain carries TRBV2 and TRBJ1-4; TRBD1 aligns across 9 bases. The V segment lost 6 bases and the J segment 3 bases; nucleotides outside the gene matches: 5. The germline gives CDR1 SNHLY, CDR2 FYNNEI. CDR3 length equals 15 residues. This chain's CDR3 is CASREQGASNEKLFF. The CDR3, as DNA: TGTGCCAGCAGGGAACAGGGGGCGTCTAATGAAAAACTGTTTTTT. The full variable domain, with the rest looked up from reference TRBV2 and TRBJ1-4, is EPEVTQTPSHQVTQMGQEVILRCVPISNHLYFYWYRQILGQKVEFLVSFYNNEISEKSEIFDDQFSVERPDGSNFTLKIRSTKLEDSAMYFCASREQGASNEKLFFGSGTQLSVL.

This clone was detected once. The chain links TRBV12-5 to TRBJ2-1; 9 nucleotides line up with TRBD2. V was pared by 2 bases and J by 8 bases, with 10 bases of the junction left unmatched. Germline CDR1 and CDR2: LGHNT and FRNRAP. The CDR3 runs to 16 residues. The CDR3 DNA is TGTGCTAGTGGTTTGACTAGCGGGTGGGGCATCGATGAGCAGTTCTTC. Protein product: CASGLTSGWGIDEQFF.

There are a few counts of this clone. The chain couples TRBV19 to TRBJ2-5; 9 bases line up with TRBD1. The CDR3 is made up of 13 amino acids. The germline gives CDR1 LNHDA, CDR2 SQIVND (reference sequence). The trim removed 9 bases at V and 4 bases at J, leaving 6 bases unmatched. The CDR3 here is CASETGGGETQYF. CDR3 sequence (DNA): TGTGCCAGCGAGACAGGGGGTGGAGAGACCCAGTACTTC.

On this clone: Distinct nucleotide sequences in the sample also encode this CDR3. This rearrangement joins TRBV9 to TRBJ2-2, with TRBD1 identical over 8 bases. V lost 1 base, J lost 5 bases, and 4 bases stayed unmatched. Germline loops: CDR1 SGDLS, CDR2 YYNGEE. The CDR3 is 15 residues long. The CDR3 DNA reads TGTGCCAGCAGCGTACAGGGGGCGCTTACCGGGGAGCTGTTTTTT. This sequence encodes CASSVQGALTGELFF.

The rearrangement links TRBV9 to TRBJ2-5; 7 bases fit TRBD1. This CDR3 is built from 14 residues. Trimming removed 1 base from V and 5 bases from J; junction bases left unmatched: 5. Germline assignment: CDR1 SGDLS and CDR2 YYNGEE. The CDR3 loop reads CASSVQGGGETQYF. The DNA for the CDR3 is TGTGCCAGCAGCGTACAAGGGGGCGGGGAGACCCAGTACTTC.

This chain joins TRBV6-6 and TRBJ1-2; D uncertain. CDR3 size: 13 residues. Per the germline V gene, CDR1 is MNHNY and CDR2 is SVGAGI (reference sequence). V was cut by 7 bases and J by 2 bases, with 11 bases left in between. CDR3 nucleotide sequence: TGTGCCAGCACTCAGTGGTCGAACTATGGCTACACCTTC. It codes for CASTQWSNYGYTF.

J is TRBJ2-5 and V is TRBV4-3; 10 nucleotides match TRBD2. V lost 8 bases and J lost 6; bases outside the gene matches: 15. This CDR3 has 16 residues. Germline V lookup: CDR1 LGHNA, CDR2 YSLEER. CDR3 sequence (DNA): TGCGCCAGCCAAACCAGTGAGCGGGGGGGCCCGAAGACCCAGTACTTC. Translated: CASQTSERGGPKTQYF.

This clone was recorded a few times. V is TRBV19 and J is TRBJ1-5, with 10 bases identical to TRBD1. Trimming cost V 6 bases and J 5 bases; bases outside gene matches: 4. The CDR3 runs to 14 residues. Per the germline V gene, CDR1 is LNHDA and CDR2 is SQIVND (reference sequence). The DNA for the CDR3 is TGTGCCAGTAGAAAGACAGGGGGCGATCAGCCCCAGCATTTT. Translated: CASRKTGGDQPQHF. The complete variable domain, with remaining parts taken from reference TRBV19 and TRBJ1-5, reads DGGITQSPKYLFRKEGQNVTLSCEQNLNHDAMYWYRQDPGQGLRLIYYSQIVNDFQKGDIAEGYSVSREKKESFPLTVTSAQKNPTAFYLCASRKTGGDQPQHFGDGTRLSIL.

This clone is a singleton in its sample. The genes are TRBV6-1 and TRBJ1-1; D remains unclear. Germline lookup yields CDR1 MNHNS and CDR2 SASEGT. The V gene lost 4 bases and the J gene lost 1 base, with 7 bases spanning the gap. There are 13 residues in the CDR3. CDR3 nucleotides: TGTGCCAGCAGTGTTAACAGGAACACTGAAGCTTTCTTT. Translating gives CASSVNRNTEAFF.